These 20 T cell receptor beta chains came from one sample sequenced in a study of T cell responses to AZD1222 COVID-19 vaccine. Assay used: immunoSEQ multiplex PCR; TCRdb lists only in-frame clones, some missing. This table holds 100,000 to 150,000 clones, about 85% found once. The sequencing used peripheral blood, collected on day 0 of AZD1222 vaccination. These receptors came from an adult in good health.

The chain carries TRBV28 and TRBJ1-1; D remains unclear. Germline assignment: CDR1 MDHEN and CDR2 SYDVKM. V was cut by 5 bases and J by 1 base, with 11 bases left in between. There are 14 residues in the CDR3. CDR3 sequence: CASSLEGENTEAFF. CDR3 sequence (DNA): TGTGCCAGCAGTCTCGAGGGTGAGAACACTGAAGCTTTCTTT.

J is TRBJ1-4 and V is TRBV27; TRBD1 matches 8 bases. V shed 8 bases, J shed 0 bases, and the junction held 20 bases outside the gene matches. The germline V gene encodes CDR1 MNHEY and CDR2 SMNVEV (reference sequence). This CDR3 is built from 20 residues. CDR3 loop: CASPTKLTGQVFATNEKLFF. The DNA for the CDR3 is TGTGCCAGCCCTACCAAATTGACGGGACAGGTATTTGCAACTAATGAAAAACTGTTTTTT.

The chain has TRBV11-3 and TRBJ2-7, with D perhaps TRBD2 (6 bases). Germline V gene data show CDR1 as SGHNT and CDR2 as YENEEA. With 3 bases removed from V and 4 bases from J, the gap between germline ends came to 7 bases. The CDR3 is 12 amino acids. The CDR3 protein is CASSFGGYEQYF. The DNA of the CDR3 is TGTGCCAGCAGCTTTGGAGGGTACGAGCAGTACTTC.

V and J are TRBV10-1 and TRBJ2-1; 7 bases are shared with TRBD1. The CDR3 has 17 residues. The germline V gene encodes CDR1 WNHNN and CDR2 SYGVQD (reference sequence). With V trimmed by 3 bases and J by 9 bases, 17 bases remained unmatched. CDR3 sequence (DNA): TGCGCCAGCAGTGACGGAAGGGCAGGGGGATTGTGGGGTGAGCAGTTCTTC. Amino acid sequence: CASSDGRAGGLWGEQFF.

This clone was counted at least ten times. The rearrangement uses TRBV23-1 and TRBJ2-7; 9 bases align to TRBD1. TRBV23-1 is annotated as an ORF whose role is uncertain. The CDR3 contains 17 residues. J gave up 1 base and V 3 bases, and 10 bases lay outside the gene matches. In DNA, the CDR3 is TGCGCCAGCAGTCAGTCTTCCGGGACAGGGCTTTCCTACGAGCAGTACTTC. This sequence encodes CASSQSSGTGLSYEQYF.

The chain combines TRBV28 with TRBJ1-2; 8 bases align to TRBD1. Trimming took 6 bases from V and 4 from J; bases not matched to a gene: 13. This CDR3 is built from 16 residues. Looked up from germline, CDR1 is MDHEN and CDR2 is SYDVKM. CDR3 nucleotide sequence: TGTGCCAGCAGGACGATAGGACAGGGAAGGGGCTATGGCTACACCTTC. This encodes CASRTIGQGRGYGYTF.

The chain uses TRBV18 and TRBJ2-5; 11 bases match TRBD2. V dropped 2 bases and J dropped 5; count of bases not matched to a gene: 7. This CDR3 is built from 16 residues. Germline V gene sequence: CDR1 KGHSH, CDR2 LQKENI. Here the CDR3 reads CASSPYSGGAPETQYF. In nucleotides, the CDR3 is TGTGCCAGCTCACCATATAGCGGGGGGGCCCCGGAGACCCAGTACTTC.

This chain connects TRBV4-3 to TRBJ2-5, with unresolved D. The germline V gene encodes CDR1 LGHNA and CDR2 YSLEER. The ends were cut back, 0 bases at V and 5 bases at J, with 7 bases in the middle. CDR3 length equals 13 residues. CDR3 residues: CASSQDSLETQYF. In DNA, the CDR3 is TGCGCCAGCAGCCAAGATTCCCTGGAGACCCAGTACTTC.

The chain combines TRBV6-2 or TRBV6-3 with TRBJ1-5; 7 nucleotides align to TRBD1. This CDR3 is built from 13 residues. Per the germline V gene, CDR1 is MNHEY and CDR2 is SVGEGT. V was clipped by 6 bases and J by 6 bases; unmatched bases: 5. The CDR3 DNA reads as TGTGCCAGCAGCCGAGAGGGGGCTCAGCCCCAGCATTTT. Translating gives CASSREGAQPQHF.

The rearrangement joins TRBV25-1 to TRBJ2-7; TRBD2 matches 9 bases. The CDR3 sequence is 18 residues long. Germline V gene lookup returns CDR1 MGHDK and CDR2 SYGVNS. V gave up 3 bases and J gave up 5 bases; unmatched junction bases: 17. Written as DNA, the CDR3 is TGTGCCAGCAGTGATCCCACAAAAGCTAGCGGGAAGGCTAACGAGCAGTACTTC. This gives the protein CASSDPTKASGKANEQYF.

The V and J genes are TRBV2 and TRBJ2-7, with 14 bases matching TRBD2. CDR1 and CDR2 from the germline V gene are SNHLY and FYNNEI. The CDR3 runs 14 residues. V lost 6 bases, J lost 4 bases, and 2 bases stayed unmatched. Here the CDR3 reads CASSGTSGRYEQYF. The CDR3 DNA follows: TGTGCCAGCAGCGGGACTAGCGGGAGATACGAGCAGTACTTC.

The chain links TRBV23-1 to TRBJ1-2, with D possibly being TRBD1 (6 bases). TRBV23-1 is classed as an ORF, of uncertain function. Trimming removed 4 bases at V and 5 bases at J, with 17 bases between. The CDR3 spans 15 residues. CDR3 sequence reads: CASSLRTEWDYGYTF. The CDR3 region has the DNA TGCGCCAGCAGTCTGAGGACAGAGTGGGATTATGGCTACACCTTC.

This chain connects TRBV28 to TRBJ2-3; TRBD1 matches 7 bases. Germline V lookup: CDR1 MDHEN, CDR2 SYDVKM. This CDR3 comprises 19 residues. With V trimmed by 3 bases and J by 3 bases, 18 bases remained unmatched. The CDR3: CASSFSLNWDSKGTDTQYF. The CDR3 bases are TGTGCCAGCAGTTTTTCCCTTAATTGGGACAGTAAGGGGACAGATACGCAGTATTTT.

The chain carries TRBV11-3 and TRBJ2-1; 10 bases match TRBD1. V was clipped by 5 bases and J by 8 bases; unmatched bases: 9. This CDR3 spans 15 amino acids. Germline V gives CDR1 SGHNT, CDR2 YENEEA. Here the CDR3 DNA reads TGTGCCAGCAGCCCCCGACAGGGGGCAGGGTATGAGCAGTTCTTC. Translating it yields CASSPRQGAGYEQFF.

The genes are TRBV7-8 and TRBJ1-3; TRBD1 is a possible D gene (6 bases). Deletions cut 1 base from V and 0 bases from J, with 13 bases between. This CDR3 has 17 amino acids. CDR1 is SGHVS and CDR2 is FQNEAQ in the germline V gene. CDR3: CASSLDAGTLSGNTIYF. In DNA, the CDR3 is TGTGCCAGCAGCTTAGACGCCGGGACACTCTCTGGAAACACCATATATTTT. Full variable domain (rest looked up from reference TRBV7-8 and TRBJ1-3): GAGVSQSPRYKVAKRGQDVALRCDPISGHVSLFWYQQALGQGPEFLTYFQNEAQLDKSGLPSDRFFAERPEGSVSTLKIQRTQQEDSAVYLCASSLDAGTLSGNTIYFGEGSWLTVV.

The chain carries TRBV9 and TRBJ2-3; D is unclear. The CDR3 is 14 amino acids. The germline V gene encodes CDR1 SGDLS and CDR2 YYNGEE. The V gene lost 4 bases and the J gene lost 4 bases, with 13 bases spanning the gap. Here the CDR3 DNA reads TGTGCCAGCAGCCCCCGGGTTTCGCCAGATACGCAGTATTTT. Translation gives CASSPRVSPDTQYF.

As for this clone: The sample carries other DNA sequences with the same CDR3. The V call is TRBV10-3, the J call TRBJ1-5; no clear D gene. Trimming took off 2 bases at V and 4 bases at J, with 3 bases between the two ends. This CDR3 spans 12 amino acids. Germline V gives CDR1 ENHRY, CDR2 SYGVKD. CDR3 bases: TGTGCCATCAGTGAGGTTAATCAGCCCCAGCATTTT. It codes for CAISEVNQPQHF.

V is TRBV28 and J is TRBJ1-1; 8 bases fit TRBD1. J was trimmed by 3 bases and V by 4 bases; bases with no gene match: 7. Germline V gives CDR1 MDHEN, CDR2 SYDVKM. The CDR3 extends over 15 amino acids. In DNA, the CDR3 is TGTGCCAGCAGTTACTTGGACAGGGAACACACTGAAGCTTTCTTT. Translation: CASSYLDREHTEAFF.

This chain uses TRBV10-3 with TRBJ1-4, with 9 bases identical to TRBD1. Germline CDR1 is ENHRY and CDR2 is SYGVKD. V lost 5 bases to trimming and J lost 4 bases; unmatched junction nucleotides: 5. The CDR3 totals 15 residues. This CDR3 reads CAISTPTGGNEKLFF. The CDR3 DNA is TGTGCCATCAGTACACCGACAGGGGGTAATGAAAAACTGTTTTTT.

This clone was recorded many times. The DNA for the CDR3 is TGTGCCAGCAGCTTGAGAACAGGGGGCTACTACAATGAGCAGTTCTTC. This gives the protein CASSLRTGGYYNEQFF. V and J are TRBV7-9 and TRBJ2-1; 9 nucleotides line up with TRBD1. CDR3 length: 16 residues. The junction had 6 bases not matched to a gene; V was cut back by 3 bases and J by 3 bases. The germline V gene encodes CDR1 SEHNR and CDR2 FQNEAQ (reference sequence).